A selection of T cell receptor beta chains follows, all from one sample in a study of CD8 T cells in Susac syndrome. A single record per CDR3 protein comes from TCRdb applying MiXCR to the immunoSEQ multiplex PCR reads. Of under 300,000 distinct CDR3 sequences in the sample, 90% to 97% were seen once. Sequenced sample: CD4+ T cells from PBMCs. These receptors originate from a human donor with Susac syndrome. Both conserved end residues are part of each CDR3. Each record gives: clone size, J gene, D gene, V gene, CDR3 protein, CDR3 DNA. D genes are given only for firm matches. The size entry is marked missing in some rows and otherwise reads once, few, many or a size class.

>.|TRBJ2-4|.|TRBV30
CAWGHGENIQYF
TGTGCCTGGGGACACGGGGAAAACATTCAGTACTTC
>.|TRBJ2-3|.|TRBV19
CASSGGLASTDTQYF
TGTGCCAGTAGCGGGGGTCTAGCGAGCACAGATACGCAGTATTTT
>.|TRBJ2-7|.|TRBV4-1
CASSQDSLGGYEQYF
TGCGCCAGCAGCCAAGATAGCCTCGGAGGCTACGAGCAGTACTTC
>.|TRBJ2-7|.|TRBV18
CASSPLSGYEQYF
TGTGCCAGCTCACCCCTTAGCGGCTACGAGCAGTACTTC
>.|TRBJ2-5|.|TRBV4-1
CASSQVLGAGVGETQYF
TGCGCCAGCAGCCAAGTTCTGGGCGCAGGGGTAGGGGAGACCCAGTACTTC
>.|TRBJ2-7|TRBD2|TRBV19
CASSPAGVHYEQYF
TGTGCCAGTAGTCCAGCGGGAGTCCACTACGAGCAGTACTTC
>.|TRBJ2-5|.|TRBV18
CASSPLYSGETQYF
TGTGCCAGCTCACCCCTGTACTCCGGGGAGACCCAGTACTTC
>.|TRBJ1-1|.|TRBV29-1
CSVVLAYAEAFF
TGCAGCGTTGTTCTAGCGTACGCTGAAGCTTTCTTT
>.|TRBJ1-5|.|TRBV28
CASSQTGNQPQHF
TGTGCCAGCAGCCAAACAGGGAATCAGCCCCAGCATTTT
>.|TRBJ2-7|TRBD2|TRBV14
CASSQGPSGSYEQYF
TGTGCCAGCAGCCAAGGTCCTAGCGGGAGCTACGAGCAGTACTTC
>.|TRBJ2-3|.|TRBV7-9
CASSRDTGMGDTQYF
TGTGCCAGCAGCCGGGACACAGGAATGGGAGATACGCAGTATTTT
>.|TRBJ1-1|.|TRBV7-2
CASSLARALEAFF
TGTGCCAGCAGCTTAGCCAGGGCACTTGAAGCTTTCTTT
>.|TRBJ1-1|.|TRBV12-3/TRBV12-4
CASSYLSSQVEAFF
TGTGCCAGCAGTTACTTGAGTTCCCAGGTTGAAGCTTTCTTT
>.|TRBJ1-2|TRBD1|TRBV4-2
CASSQDRPGQLYGYTF
TGTGCCAGCAGCCAGGACAGACCGGGACAGCTCTATGGCTACACCTTC
>.|TRBJ2-7|.|TRBV20-1
CSARQGLIYEQYF
TGCAGTGCCCGACAGGGACTGATCTACGAGCAGTACTTC
>.|TRBJ1-2|TRBD1|TRBV15
CATSLNRDRAGYTF
TGTGCCACCAGCCTCAATCGGGACAGGGCTGGCTACACCTTC
>.|TRBJ2-6|TRBD1|TRBV11-2
CASRTRAGGASGANVLTF
TGTGCCAGCAGGACTCGGGCAGGGGGCGCTTCTGGGGCCAACGTCCTGACTTTC
>.|TRBJ1-1|.|TRBV19
CASSIGGARNTEAFF
TGTGCCAGTAGTATAGGAGGGGCGCGGAACACTGAAGCTTTCTTT
>.|TRBJ2-3|.|TRBV20-1
CSAGRLVGDPDTQYF
TGCAGTGCTGGCCGACTAGTTGGAGATCCAGATACGCAGTATTTT
>.|TRBJ2-5|TRBD2|TRBV11-2
CASSSRLAGETQYF
TGTGCCAGCAGCTCCCGACTAGCGGGGGAGACCCAGTACTTC
>.|TRBJ1-5|.|TRBV24-1
CATSEGVQPQHF
TGTGCCACCAGTGAAGGGGTCCAGCCCCAGCATTTT
>.|TRBJ2-1|TRBD1|TRBV9
CASATTGTHEQFF
TGTGCCAGTGCAACGACAGGGACCCATGAGCAGTTCTTC
>.|TRBJ2-7|.|TRBV21-1
CASTEGSSYEQYF
TGTGCCAGCACCGAGGGGAGCTCCTACGAGCAGTACTTC
>.|TRBJ1-2|TRBD1|TRBV9
CASTGLGQGFGGYTF
TGTGCCAGCACCGGCCTTGGACAGGGCTTCGGTGGCTACACCTTC
>.|TRBJ2-2|TRBD2|TRBV20-1
CSVGTSGSSGELFF
TGCAGTGTAGGGACTAGCGGGAGTTCCGGGGAGCTGTTTTTT
>.|TRBJ1-1|.|TRBV20-1
CSATQPGRNTEAFF
TGCAGTGCAACCCAGCCCGGGCGAAACACTGAAGCTTTCTTT
>.|TRBJ1-3|.|TRBV7-9
CASSLLLMIATSGNTIYF
TGTGCCAGCAGCTTACTACTCATGATCGCCACCTCTGGAAACACCATATATTTT
>.|TRBJ2-2|.|TRBV30
CASISTGELFF
TGTGCCTCAATTTCAACCGGGGAGCTGTTTTTT
>.|TRBJ1-5|.|TRBV7-2
CASSPRGGGGSNQPQHF
TGTGCCAGCAGCCCACGTGGGGGAGGGGGAAGCAATCAGCCCCAGCATTTT
>.|TRBJ2-5|.|TRBV20-1
CSATTRGESGTQYF
TGCAGTGCTACCACTCGAGGGGAATCCGGGACCCAGTACTTC
>.|TRBJ1-5|.|TRBV4-1
CASSQDTLSQPQHF
TGCGCCAGCAGCCAGGACACGCTGAGTCAGCCCCAGCATTTT
>.|TRBJ2-7|TRBD2|TRBV27
CASSLYRGEGYEQYF
TGTGCCAGCAGTTTATATCGGGGGGAAGGCTACGAGCAGTACTTC
>.|TRBJ2-5|.|TRBV29-1
CSVGGETQYF
TGCAGTGTGGGCGGGGAGACCCAGTACTTC
>.|TRBJ1-1|.|TRBV12-3/TRBV12-4
CASSLSPGKFEAFF
TGTGCCAGCAGTTTAAGCCCGGGGAAGTTTGAAGCTTTCTTT
>.|TRBJ2-3|.|TRBV7-3
CASSFQADTQYF
TGTGCCAGCAGCTTCCAGGCTGATACGCAGTATTTT
>once|TRBJ2-5|.|TRBV5-6
CASSPAGTAEETQYF
TGTGCCAGCAGCCCGGCGGGGACGGCTGAAGAGACCCAGTACTTC
>once|TRBJ1-2|.|TRBV20-1
CSARDPPDSENYGYTF
TGCAGTGCTAGAGACCCCCCGGACAGCGAAAACTATGGCTACACCTTC
>.|TRBJ1-1|.|TRBV29-1
CSASRAGTEAFF
TGCAGCGCCAGCAGGGCGGGCACTGAAGCTTTCTTT
>once|TRBJ1-1|.|TRBV30
CAWRRGFGVNTEAFF
TGTGCCTGGAGACGGGGGTTCGGCGTGAACACTGAAGCTTTCTTT
>.|TRBJ2-7|TRBD1|TRBV20-1
CSAEPPGQLSYEQYF
TGCAGTGCTGAGCCGCCGGGACAGCTTTCCTACGAGCAGTACTTC
>once|TRBJ2-5|TRBD2|TRBV9
CASSTTGLGETQYF
TGTGCCAGCAGTACTACGGGACTAGGAGAGACCCAGTACTTC
>.|TRBJ2-1|.|TRBV27
CASSPPSLSISEQFF
TGTGCCAGCAGTCCCCCCTCTCTGAGTATAAGTGAGCAGTTCTTC
>.|TRBJ2-1|TRBD2|TRBV18
CASSAWEGGHYEQFF
TGTGCCAGCTCGGCGTGGGAGGGCGGTCATTATGAGCAGTTCTTC
>.|TRBJ2-7|TRBD1|TRBV12-3/TRBV12-4
CATKAGGRYEQYF
TGTGCCACCAAAGCAGGGGGTAGATACGAGCAGTACTTC
>.|TRBJ1-5|.|TRBV20-1
CSAGHSVRQHF
TGCAGTGCTGGACACAGTGTTCGCCAGCATTTT